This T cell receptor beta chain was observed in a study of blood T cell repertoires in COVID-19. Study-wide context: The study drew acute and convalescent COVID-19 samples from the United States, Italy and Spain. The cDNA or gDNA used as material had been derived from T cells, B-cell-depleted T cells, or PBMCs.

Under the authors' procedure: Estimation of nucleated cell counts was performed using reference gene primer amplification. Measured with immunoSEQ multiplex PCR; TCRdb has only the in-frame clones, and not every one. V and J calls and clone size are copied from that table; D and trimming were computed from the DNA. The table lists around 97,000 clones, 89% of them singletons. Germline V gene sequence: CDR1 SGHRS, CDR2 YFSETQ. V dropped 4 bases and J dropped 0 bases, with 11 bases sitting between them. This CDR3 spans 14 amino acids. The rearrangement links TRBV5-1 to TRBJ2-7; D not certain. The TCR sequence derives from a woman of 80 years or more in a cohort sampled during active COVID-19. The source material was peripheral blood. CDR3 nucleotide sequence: TGCGCCAGCAGCATCCCAGGCTCCTCCTACGAGCAGTACTTC. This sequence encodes CASSIPGSSYEQYF. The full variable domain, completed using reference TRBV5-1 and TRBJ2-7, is KAGVTQTPRYLIKTRGQQVTLSCSPISGHRSVSWYQQTPGQGLQFLFEYFSETQRNKGNFPGRFSGRQFSNSRSEMNVSTLELGDSALYLCASSIPGSSYEQYFGPGTRLTVT.